The rows below give T cell receptor beta chains drawn from one sample of a study of blood T cell repertoires in COVID-19. Only in-frame clones appear in the TCRdb table, and some are missing; sequencing was by immunoSEQ multiplex PCR. This table has 190,000 or so clones, roughly four fifths appearing once. Sequencing was carried out using PBMCs or T cells enriched from blood (not recorded which). These receptors were collected from a middle-aged man who had recovered from COVID-19. The CDR3 runs from the conserved cysteine through the conserved F or W. Fields, in order: D gene, clone size, J gene, V gene, CDR3 DNA, CDR3 protein. A D gene is named only where the DNA matches it firmly. Not all rows give a size; the values are once, few, many and, for expanded clones, a class.

>NA|NA|TRBJ1-1|TRBV4-2
TGTGCCAGCAGCCAAGTATCGGGTCTGAACACTGAAGCTTTCTTT
CASSQVSGLNTEAFF
>TRBD1|NA|TRBJ1-1|TRBV2
TGTGCCAGCAGAGGACAGGAGATTAACACTGAAGCTTTCTTT
CASRGQEINTEAFF
>NA|NA|TRBJ2-2|TRBV7-2
TGTGCCAGCAGCTTCGTGAGAAACACCGGGGAGCTGTTTTTT
CASSFVRNTGELFF
>NA|NA|TRBJ1-3|TRBV2
TGTGCCAGCTGGACAGCAGGCTCTGGAAACACCATATATTTT
CASWTAGSGNTIYF
>NA|NA|TRBJ1-3|TRBV14
TGTGCCAGCAGCCAAGATTCGACATCGGGGGCTGGAAACACCATATATTTT
CASSQDSTSGAGNTIYF
>TRBD1|once|TRBJ2-1|TRBV27
TGTGCCAGCAGTTCTGGGACAGGGGGCCGGAATGAGCAGTTCTTC
CASSSGTGGRNEQFF
>TRBD2|NA|TRBJ2-3|TRBV27
TGTGCCAGCAGTTTCCGGCTGGCGGGAGGAGGAGGTAGCACAGATACGCAGTATTTT
CASSFRLAGGGGSTDTQYF
>NA|NA|TRBJ1-5|TRBV11-2
TGTGCCAGCAGCCCAGGGATAAGACAGCCCCAGCATTTT
CASSPGIRQPQHF
>TRBD1|NA|TRBJ1-2|TRBV10-3
TGTGCCATCAGTGAGAGACAGGGCTATGGCTACACCTTC
CAISERQGYGYTF
>TRBD2|NA|TRBJ2-3|TRBV19
TGTGCCAGTCAACTAGCGGGAGCAGGCACAGATACGCAGTATTTT
CASQLAGAGTDTQYF
>NA|NA|TRBJ1-1|TRBV7-2
TGTGCCAGCAGCTGGACGACAGTCGCTGAAGCTTTCTTT
CASSWTTVAEAFF
>NA|NA|TRBJ1-5|TRBV24-1
TGTGCCACCAGTGACTCGAGGTATAGCAATCAGCCCCAGCATTTT
CATSDSRYSNQPQHF
>NA|NA|TRBJ2-1|TRBV7-9
TGTGCCAGCAGCTTAGATGCGGGGCTTGCAGGCAATGAGCAGTTCTTC
CASSLDAGLAGNEQFF
>NA|NA|TRBJ2-7|TRBV14
TGTGCCAGCAGCCCCCGGAGCTCCTACGAGCAGTACTTC
CASSPRSSYEQYF
>NA|NA|TRBJ2-3|TRBV24-1
TGTGCCACCAGTGATATGGAGAAGAGAGATACGCAGTATTTT
CATSDMEKRDTQYF
>NA|NA|TRBJ1-1|TRBV7-9
TGTGCCAGCAGCTTACAGCGGATGAACACTGAAGCTTTCTTT
CASSLQRMNTEAFF
>NA|once|TRBJ2-7|TRBV5-1
TGCGCCAGCAGCTCGGAAGTACAGGGAACTCACCACGAGCAGTACTTC
CASSSEVQGTHHEQYF
>NA|NA|TRBJ1-6|TRBV7-2
TGTGCCAGCAGCTTAGTTGCAGGGGAAAATAATTCACCCCTCCACTTT
CASSLVAGENNSPLHF